This passage covers 29 T cell receptor beta chains from one sample sequenced in a study of graft-versus-host responses after intestinal transplantation. TCRdb keeps only in-frame clones here, not all; method: immunoSEQ multiplex PCR. The table lists 70,000 to 95,000 clones, about 93% of them singletons. No antigen has been assigned to these receptors. The starting material was unstimulated CD8+ T cells sorted from spleen or lymph node cells, obtained before transplant. These receptors originate from a human donor who was the organ donor for an intestinal transplant.

J is TRBJ2-2 and V is TRBV13; 11 bases align to TRBD2. The CDR3 covers 16 residues. From germline, CDR1 is PRHDT and CDR2 FYEKMQ (reference sequence). V was pared by 7 bases and J by 5 bases, with 9 bases of the junction left unmatched. For the CDR3, the DNA is TGTGCCAGCACCGTTGGGACTAGCGGAAGGACCGGGGAGCTGTTTTTT. Translating gives CASTVGTSGRTGELFF.

This chain connects TRBV4-2 to TRBJ1-1; TRBD1 agrees at 7 bases. The CDR3 consists of 15 residues. Trimming took 0 bases from V and 3 from J; bases not matched to a gene: 4. Germline V gene sequence: CDR1 LGHNA, CDR2 YNFKEQ. CDR3 nucleotides: TGTGCCAGCAGCCAAGAAGGACAGGCTGACACTGAAGCTTTCTTT. It encodes CASSQEGQADTEAFF.

This chain connects TRBV9 to TRBJ1-5; TRBD1 agrees at 10 bases. Germline CDR1 SGDLS, CDR2 YYNGEE. Germline trimming cut 3 bases from V and 6 bases from J; bases unmatched to any gene: 6. The CDR3 is 15 amino acids. CDR3: CASSAGTGEGQPQHF. CDR3 in DNA: TGTGCCAGCAGCGCCGGGACAGGGGAGGGTCAGCCCCAGCATTTT.

The chain recombines TRBV7-9 with TRBJ1-1; maybe TRBD1 (5 bases). V gave up 6 bases and J gave up 5 bases, with 13 bases separating them. The CDR3 has 13 amino acids. Looked up from germline, CDR1 is SEHNR and CDR2 is FQNEAQ (reference sequence). Written as DNA, the CDR3 is TGTGCCAGCAGGGACCCTAAGGGGACTGAAGCTTTCTTT. This sequence encodes CASRDPKGTEAFF.

The chain combines TRBV19 with TRBJ1-5; D call uncertain. This CDR3 has 12 residues. Germline values: CDR1 LNHDA, CDR2 SQIVND (reference sequence). V lost 6 bases, J lost 4 bases, and 7 bases lay in between. CDR3 protein: CASSSQNQPQHF. Written as DNA, the CDR3 is TGTGCCAGTAGCAGTCAGAATCAGCCCCAGCATTTT.

The chain carries TRBV30 and TRBJ1-2, with D possibly matching TRBD1 (6 bases). The CDR3 length is 13 residues. V was clipped by 8 bases and J by 5 bases, with 18 bases between them. Germline CDR1 reads GTSNPN; CDR2 reads SVGIG (reference sequence). CDR3 sequence: CAGRQAQRYGYTF. DNA for the CDR3: TGTGCCGGACGACAGGCGCAACGTTATGGCTACACCTTC.

V usage is TRBV15 and J usage is TRBJ2-5; tentative D call: TRBD2 (6 bases). Trimming took 4 bases from V and 5 from J, leaving 17 bases between them. The CDR3 extends over 15 amino acids. The germline V gene encodes CDR1 LNHNV and CDR2 YYDKDF (reference sequence). CDR3 sequence: CATSTGLAGRETQYF. DNA of the CDR3: TGTGCCACCAGCACCGGCCTCGCGGGAAGGGAGACCCAGTACTTC.

In DNA, the CDR3 is TGTGCCAGCAGGGGCAAAGGATGGGAGGCCTGGGAGACCCAGTACTTC. This gives the protein CASRGKGWEAWETQYF. The gene calls are TRBV27 and TRBJ2-5, with D perhaps TRBD2 (6 bases). CDR1 is MNHEY, CDR2 SMNVEV, per germline (reference sequence). This CDR3 is 16 amino acids long. Trimming took 6 bases from V and 5 from J, leaving 22 bases between them.

The chain employs TRBV6-5 and TRBJ2-5; maybe TRBD2 (5 bases). The CDR3 runs to 15 residues. Germline V gene lookup returns CDR1 MNHEY and CDR2 SVGAGI. The germline V and J ends were trimmed by 4 bases and 5 bases, with 17 bases remaining between them. CDR3 sequence: CASSLFRGGWETQYF. The CDR3 bases are TGTGCCAGCAGTTTATTCCGAGGAGGTTGGGAGACCCAGTACTTC.

This clone was picked up one time. The chain employs TRBV6-6 and TRBJ2-3, with 10 bases identical to TRBD2. The germline gives CDR1 MNHNY, CDR2 SVGAGI (reference sequence). The CDR3 is 14 amino acids. Trimming took 5 bases from V and 4 from J; bases not matched to a gene: 3. CDR3 sequence reads: CASSGLAGADTQYF. The CDR3 DNA reads TGTGCCAGCAGTGGCCTAGCGGGGGCAGATACGCAGTATTTT.

V gene TRBV27 combines with J gene TRBJ2-4; 8 nucleotides align to TRBD1. V lost 6 bases and J lost 3; bases outside the gene matches: 7. From germline, CDR1 is MNHEY and CDR2 SMNVEV (reference sequence). The length of the CDR3 is 15 residues. CDR3 DNA sequence: TGTGCCAGCAGCGGGCAGGGGGCAGTCAAAAACATTCAGTACTTC. It is translated as CASSGQGAVKNIQYF.

The rearrangement uses TRBV10-3 and TRBJ2-7; maybe TRBD2 (6 bases). Trimming shortened V by 2 bases and J by 6 bases, and 11 bases separated the two germline ends. Looked up from germline, CDR1 is ENHRY and CDR2 is SYGVKD. The CDR3 contains 13 residues. CDR3 protein: CAISEIGGSEQYF. CDR3 sequence (DNA): TGTGCCATCAGTGAGATCGGGGGTTCCGAGCAGTACTTC.

The CDR3 region has the DNA TGTGCCAGCAGCGTAGGGGGGGGGCCCCCCTACAATGAGCAGTTCTTC. It is translated as CASSVGGGPPYNEQFF. This chain uses TRBV9 with TRBJ2-1; perhaps TRBD2 as D (7 bases). This CDR3 region has 16 residues. V shed 0 bases and J shed 2 bases, with 12 bases lying between them. Germline CDR1 and CDR2: SGDLS and YYNGEE.

V is TRBV29-1 and J is TRBJ1-1; D might be TRBD1 (6 bases). The CDR3 covers 14 residues. The germline CDR1 and CDR2 sequences are SQVTM and ANQGSEA. Trimming cost V 5 bases and J 7 bases, with 20 bases left between them. In nucleotides, the CDR3 is TGCAGCGTTTTTAGGACGGACAGCGTGAGTGAAGCTTTCTTT. Translated: CSVFRTDSVSEAFF.

The rearrangement joins TRBV6-4 to TRBJ2-3, with 8 positions matching TRBD2. Trimming at V came to 7 bases and at J to 5 bases, leaving 20 bases not matched to a gene. This CDR3 is 18 amino acids long. Germline V gives CDR1 MRHNA, CDR2 SNTAGT. Here the CDR3 DNA reads TGTGCCAGCATCAAAGCCGGGACTAGTGCTACTGTTTTAGATACGCAGTATTTT. It codes for CASIKAGTSATVLDTQYF.

The chain carries TRBV5-4 and TRBJ2-1, with 14 bases aligning to TRBD2. Germline V gene sequence: CDR1 SGHNT, CDR2 YYREEE (reference sequence). The junction had 4 bases not matched to a gene; V was cut back by 6 bases and J by 8 bases. The CDR3 is made up of 14 amino acids. CDR3 bases: TGTGCCAGCACCCCGGGACTAGCGGGAGATGAGCAGTTCTTC. Amino acids: CASTPGLAGDEQFF.

J is TRBJ1-2 and V is TRBV27; unclear D gene. V lost 3 bases to trimming and J lost 2 bases, with 10 bases between them. Germline V lookup: CDR1 MNHEY, CDR2 SMNVEV (reference sequence). The CDR3 extends over 14 amino acids. CDR3 in amino acids: CASSFAGGNYGYTF. CDR3 nucleotide sequence: TGTGCCAGCAGTTTCGCGGGTGGCAACTATGGCTACACCTTC.

In this sample, this clone turned up once. The chain combines TRBV6-1 with TRBJ1-3, with 9 nucleotides matching TRBD1. This CDR3 comprises 15 residues. Germline trimming cut 6 bases from V and 4 bases from J; bases unmatched to any gene: 7. Germline-derived CDR1 and CDR2 are MNHNS and SASEGT. CDR3 sequence (DNA): TGTGCCAGCAGAAGCCGGGACAGGGTGGGAAACACCATATATTTT. Translating it yields CASRSRDRVGNTIYF.

The genes are TRBV5-4 and TRBJ2-4; TRBD2 is a possible D gene (5 bases). Germline loops: CDR1 SGHNT, CDR2 YYREEE (reference sequence). This CDR3 spans 12 amino acids. Trimming left V 0 bases short and J 13 bases short, with 11 bases between. CDR3 sequence (DNA): TGTGCCAGCAGCTTGGACAGCTCGGGGCAGTACTTC. Its translation: CASSLDSSGQYF.

This clone appeared a few times. The chain combines TRBV2 with TRBJ2-7; 7 bases agree with TRBD1. Germline CDR1 SNHLY, CDR2 FYNNEI. The trim removed 3 bases at V and 3 bases at J, leaving 2 bases unmatched. The CDR3 is 13 residues long. The CDR3 region is CASSDDRDYEQYF. CDR3 nucleotides: TGTGCCAGCAGTGACGACAGGGACTACGAGCAGTACTTC.

The chain carries TRBV6-5 and TRBJ2-1, with unresolved D. V shed 4 bases and J shed 3 bases, with 7 bases lying between them. In germline, CDR1 is MNHEY, CDR2 SVGAGI. This CDR3 is 13 amino acids long. The CDR3 region has the DNA TGTGCCAGCAGTTCTCGGAGCTACAATGAGCAGTTCTTC. This gives the protein CASSSRSYNEQFF.

This chain links TRBV28 with TRBJ2-5; 11 bases fit TRBD2. V was clipped by 6 bases and J by 2 bases; unmatched bases: 5. CDR3 size: 15 residues. Germline-derived CDR1 and CDR2 are MDHEN and SYDVKM. CDR3 coding DNA: TGTGCCAGCAGCCGTAGACTAGCGGGACAAGAGACCCAGTACTTC. Residues: CASSRRLAGQETQYF.

The V and J genes are TRBV10-3 and TRBJ2-2; perhaps TRBD1 as D (6 bases). Germline values: CDR1 ENHRY, CDR2 SYGVKD. The CDR3 extends over 16 amino acids. With 3 bases removed from V and 0 bases from J, the gap between germline ends came to 11 bases. This chain's CDR3 is CAISELWTANTGELFF. The CDR3 coding sequence is TGTGCCATCAGTGAACTGTGGACAGCGAACACCGGGGAGCTGTTTTTT.

This chain links TRBV6-1 with TRBJ1-1; 8 bases align to TRBD1. The CDR3 has 16 residues. Unmatched junction bases numbered 9, after V lost 4 bases and J lost 2 bases. Germline CDR1 is MNHNS and CDR2 is SASEGT. CDR3 region: CASSASWTGFNTEAFF. CDR3 nucleotide sequence: TGTGCCAGCAGTGCGAGCTGGACAGGGTTTAACACTGAAGCTTTCTTT.

The genes are TRBV5-1 and TRBJ2-5; 7 bases are a match to TRBD2. The CDR3 has 14 amino acids. CDR1 is SGHRS, CDR2 YFSETQ, per germline. V lost 0 bases, J lost 5 bases, and 4 bases stayed unmatched. The CDR3 spells CASSLGGLVETQYF. The CDR3 nucleotides read TGCGCCAGCAGCTTGGGCGGACTAGTTGAGACCCAGTACTTC. The full variable domain, its missing parts supplied by reference TRBV5-1 and TRBJ2-5, is KAGVTQTPRYLIKTRGQQVTLSCSPISGHRSVSWYQQTPGQGLQFLFEYFSETQRNKGNFPGRFSGRQFSNSRSEMNVSTLELGDSALYLCASSLGGLVETQYFGPGTRLLVL.

J is TRBJ1-2 and V is TRBV5-1; D perhaps matches TRBD1 (5 bases). The germline V and J ends were trimmed by 6 bases and 6 bases, with 12 bases remaining between them. Germline V gene sequence: CDR1 SGHRS, CDR2 YFSETQ. This CDR3 is 12 amino acids long. CDR3 protein: CASTAGGDGYTF. The CDR3 DNA follows: TGCGCCAGCACCGCGGGAGGGGATGGCTACACCTTC.

The chain uses TRBV2 and TRBJ2-1; D uncertain. Between the trimmed V and J ends, which lost 7 bases and 7 bases, there was a span of 11 bases. CDR3 size: 12 residues. Germline V gene data show CDR1 as SNHLY and CDR2 as FYNNEI. The CDR3 protein is CASILTENEQFF. The DNA for the CDR3 is TGTGCCAGCATTCTGACGGAGAATGAGCAGTTCTTC.

Only one count was recorded for this clone. The genes are TRBV9 and TRBJ2-1; a possible D gene is TRBD1 (6 bases). Trimming left V 3 bases short and J 7 bases short, with 17 bases between. The CDR3 is 15 residues long. The germline CDR1 and CDR2 sequences are SGDLS and YYNGEE. The CDR3 reads CASSAYPQGINEQFF. The CDR3 bases are TGTGCCAGCAGCGCGTACCCCCAGGGGATAAATGAGCAGTTCTTC.

This clone was seen a handful of times. J is TRBJ2-7 and V is TRBV5-6, with 9 bases identical to TRBD2. J lost 4 bases, V lost 8 bases, and 4 bases had no gene match. CDR3 length: 12 amino acids. Germline V gene lookup returns CDR1 SGHDT and CDR2 YYEEEE. The CDR3, as DNA: TGTGCCAGTAGGGCGGGGGGGTACGAGCAGTACTTC. Its protein is CASRAGGYEQYF.